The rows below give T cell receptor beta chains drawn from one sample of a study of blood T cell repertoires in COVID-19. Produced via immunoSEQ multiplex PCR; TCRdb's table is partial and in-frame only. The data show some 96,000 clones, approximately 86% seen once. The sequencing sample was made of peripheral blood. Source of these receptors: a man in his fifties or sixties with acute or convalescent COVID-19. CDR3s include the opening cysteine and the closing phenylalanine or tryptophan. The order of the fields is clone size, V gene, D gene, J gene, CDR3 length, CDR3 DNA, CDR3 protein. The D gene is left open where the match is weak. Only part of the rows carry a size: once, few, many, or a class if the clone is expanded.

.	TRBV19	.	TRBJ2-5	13	TGTGCCAGCCTCGGCAGGGGACGGGAGACCCAGTACTTC	CASLGRGRETQYF
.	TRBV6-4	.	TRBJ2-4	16	TGTGCCAGCAGTGGAACTTGGGGGGCTAGCGGAGAGCAAGAGTACTTC	CASSGTWGASGEQEYF
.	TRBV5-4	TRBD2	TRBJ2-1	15	TGTGCCAGCAGCCCAGCGGGAGGGACCTACAATGAGCAGTTCTTC	CASSPAGGTYNEQFF
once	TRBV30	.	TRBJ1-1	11	TGTGCCTGGAGCGCGGACACTGAAGCTTTCTTT	CAWSADTEAFF
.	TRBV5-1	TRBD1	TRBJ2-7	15	TGCGCCAGCACCATTATGACAGGGGTCTCCTACGAGCAGTACTTC	CASTIMTGVSYEQYF
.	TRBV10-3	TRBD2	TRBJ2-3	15	TGTGCCATAGCGACTAGCGGGAACCCATCAGATACGCAGTATTTT	CAIATSGNPSDTQYF
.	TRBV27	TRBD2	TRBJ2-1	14	TGTGCCAGCTCCCAGGCGGGAGGAGAAAATGAGCAGTTCTTC	CASSQAGGENEQFF
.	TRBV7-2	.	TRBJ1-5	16	TGTGCCAGCAGCTTAGTTGGGAGGATTAGCAATCAGCCCCAGCATTTT	CASSLVGRISNQPQHF
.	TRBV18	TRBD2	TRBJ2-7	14	TGTGCCAGCTCAATAGCGGGAGTTACCTACGAGCAGTACTTC	CASSIAGVTYEQYF
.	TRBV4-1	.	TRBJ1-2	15	TGCGCCAGCAGCCAAGAACGGCAGGGGATGGTTGGCTACACCTTC	CASSQERQGMVGYTF
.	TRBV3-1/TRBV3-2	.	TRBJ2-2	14	TGTGCCAGCACGCTCCAGGGAGGCCCCGGGGAGCTGTTTTTT	CASTLQGGPGELFF
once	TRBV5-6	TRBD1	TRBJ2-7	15	TGTGCCAGCAGCCGAGAAGGACAGGGAGCCTACGAGCAGTACTTC	CASSREGQGAYEQYF
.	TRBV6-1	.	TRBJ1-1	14	TGTGCCAGCAGTGAAATGGACAGGAACACTGAAGCTTTCTTT	CASSEMDRNTEAFF
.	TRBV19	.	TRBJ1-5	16	TGTGCCAGTAAGTCCAGGGCCGAGTATAGCAATCAGCCCCAGCATTTT	CASKSRAEYSNQPQHF
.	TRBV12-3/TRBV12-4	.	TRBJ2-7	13	TGTGCCAGCAGTCTCTCGGGGGACTACGAGCAGTACTTC	CASSLSGDYEQYF
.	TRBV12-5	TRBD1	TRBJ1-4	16	TGTGCTAGTGGATTTCGTACAGGGGGCGCGGTTGAAAAACTGTTTTTT	CASGFRTGGAVEKLFF
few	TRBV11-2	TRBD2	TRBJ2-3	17	TGTGCCAGCAGACTAAGGACTAGCGGGAAAAACACAGATACGCAGTATTTT	CASRLRTSGKNTDTQYF
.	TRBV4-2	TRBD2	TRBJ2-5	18	TGTGCCAGCAGCCAAGTATCGGCTAGCGGGAGGGCCGGGGAGACCCAGTACTTC	CASSQVSASGRAGETQYF
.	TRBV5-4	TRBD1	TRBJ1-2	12	TGTGCCAGCAGCTCTGGGACAGCTCAGGGCACCTTC	CASSSGTAQGTF
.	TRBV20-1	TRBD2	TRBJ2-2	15	TGCAGTGCAAGTTCTAGCGGACTGAACACCGGGGAGCTGTTTTTT	CSASSSGLNTGELFF
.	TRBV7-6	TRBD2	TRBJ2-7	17	TGTGCCAGCAGCCTCGGACTAGCGGGAGGAGGTTCCTACGAGCAGTACTTC	CASSLGLAGGGSYEQYF
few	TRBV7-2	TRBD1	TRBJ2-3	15	TGTGCCAGCAGCTTAGCGGTGACAGGGGCAGATACGCAGTATTTT	CASSLAVTGADTQYF
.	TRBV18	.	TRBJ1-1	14	TGTGCCAGCTCACCCATATCCAGAAACACTGAAGCTTTCTTT	CASSPISRNTEAFF
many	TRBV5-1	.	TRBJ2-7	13	TGCGCCAGCAGCCCGACAGAGTCCTACGAGCAGTACTTC	CASSPTESYEQYF
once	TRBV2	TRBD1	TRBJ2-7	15	TGTGCCAGCAGTGAAGCCGTGGACAGGGGAAACGAGCAGTACTTC	CASSEAVDRGNEQYF
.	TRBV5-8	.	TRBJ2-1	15	TGTGCCAGCAGCTTGGGGGGTCATAGCGACAATGAGCAGTTCTTC	CASSLGGHSDNEQFF
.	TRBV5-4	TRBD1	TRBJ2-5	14	TGTGCCAGCAGCACAGGGGACAGACAAGAGACCCAGTACTTC	CASSTGDRQETQYF
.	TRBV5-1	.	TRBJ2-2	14	TGCGCCAGCAGCTTGGGGCTGCCCACCGGGGAGCTGTTTTTT	CASSLGLPTGELFF
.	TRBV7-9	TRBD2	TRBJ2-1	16	TGTGCCAGCAGCTCGGGGACTAGCGGGAGGAGGAATGAGCAGTTCTTC	CASSSGTSGRRNEQFF
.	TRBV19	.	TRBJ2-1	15	TGTGCCAGTAGTATAAACGTGCAGGGTCGACATGAGCAGTTCTTC	CASSINVQGRHEQFF
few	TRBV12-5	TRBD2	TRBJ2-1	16	TGTGCTAGTGGTTCGACCGTAGCGGGAGCCCACAATGAGCAGTTCTTC	CASGSTVAGAHNEQFF
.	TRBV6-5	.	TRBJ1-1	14	TGTGCCAACAACCCCCAGGGGTTCGGGACTGAAGCTTTCTTT	CANNPQGFGTEAFF
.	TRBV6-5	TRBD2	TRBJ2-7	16	TGTGCCAGCAGTTACTCGGCACTAGCGGGAAACTACGAGCAGTACTTC	CASSYSALAGNYEQYF
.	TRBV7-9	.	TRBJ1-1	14	TGTGCCAGCAGCTTAGATAGCGGCCGGACTGAAGCTTTCTTT	CASSLDSGRTEAFF
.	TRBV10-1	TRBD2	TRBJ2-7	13	TGCGCCAGCAGTCCTAGCGGGAGAATAGAGCAGTACTTC	CASSPSGRIEQYF
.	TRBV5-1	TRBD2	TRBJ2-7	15	TGCGCCAGCAGCAGGACTCAGGGAGGGAGCTACGAGCAGTACTTC	CASSRTQGGSYEQYF
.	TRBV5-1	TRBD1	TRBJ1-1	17	TGCGCCAGCAGTTTGGGACTCCAGGGACAGACGAACACTGAAGCTTTCTTT	CASSLGLQGQTNTEAFF
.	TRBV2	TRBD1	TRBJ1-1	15	TGTGCCAGCAGCGACCGGACAGGGGGCGGCACTGAAGCTTTCTTT	CASSDRTGGGTEAFF
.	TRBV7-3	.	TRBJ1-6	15	TGTGCCAGCAGCTTCTCGCGGGGGAGGAATTCACCCCTCCACTTT	CASSFSRGRNSPLHF
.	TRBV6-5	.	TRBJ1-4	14	TGTGCCAGCAGGACCGAGCGTAGGAATGAAAAACTGTTTTTT	CASRTERRNEKLFF
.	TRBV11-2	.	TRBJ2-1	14	TGTGCCAGCAGCCCCGTAGGAGCTTACAATGAGCAGTTCTTC	CASSPVGAYNEQFF
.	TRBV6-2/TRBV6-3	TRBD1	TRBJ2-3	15	TGTGCCAGCAGTGATGACAGGGGTGCCGCAGATACGCAGTATTTT	CASSDDRGAADTQYF
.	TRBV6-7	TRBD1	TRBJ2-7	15	TGTGCCAGCAGTTTCCCTTCGGGACAGGGTTACGAGCAGTACTTC	CASSFPSGQGYEQYF
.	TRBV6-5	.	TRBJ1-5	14	TGTGCCAGCAGTTACGGGGCAAGCAATCAGCCCCAGCATTTT	CASSYGASNQPQHF
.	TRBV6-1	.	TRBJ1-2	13	TGTGCCAGCAGTGAAGCGACAGTCTATGGCTACACCTTC	CASSEATVYGYTF
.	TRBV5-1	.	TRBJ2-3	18	TGCGCCAGCAGCTCTACGGACTATCTATCCAACCCTTCCGATACGCAGTATTTT	CASSSTDYLSNPSDTQYF
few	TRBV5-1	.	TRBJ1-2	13	TGCGCCAGCAGCTTGCAGGGGTCCTATGGCTACACCTTC	CASSLQGSYGYTF
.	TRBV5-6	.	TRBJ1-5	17	TGTGCCAGCAGCTTAACGTCGGGAGCATCTAGCAATCAGCCCCAGCATTTT	CASSLTSGASSNQPQHF
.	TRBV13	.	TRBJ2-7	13	TGTGCCAGCAGCTTAGTGGGGCTGTACGAGCAGTACTTC	CASSLVGLYEQYF
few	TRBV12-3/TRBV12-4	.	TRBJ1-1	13	TGTGCCAGCAGTTTAGGAGGCGCCTTAAAAGCTTTCTTT	CASSLGGALKAFF
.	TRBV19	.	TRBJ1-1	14	TGTGCCAGTAGTATAGGAGGGATGGACACTGAAGCTTTCTTT	CASSIGGMDTEAFF
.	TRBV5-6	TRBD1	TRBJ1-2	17	TGTGCCAGCAGCTTGCTTTACTGGGACAGGGCCGACTATGGCTACACCTTC	CASSLLYWDRADYGYTF
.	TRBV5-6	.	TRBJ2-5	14	TGTGCCAGCAGCAGAACAGGGATCCAAGAGACCCAGTACTTC	CASSRTGIQETQYF
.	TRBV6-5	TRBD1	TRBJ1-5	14	TGTGCCGCCCTCCGGGACAGGGGAAATCAGCCCCAGCATTTT	CAALRDRGNQPQHF
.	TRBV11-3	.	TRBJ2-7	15	TGTGCCAGCAGCTTAAGCCCCAGGAGGGCAGAAGAGCAGTACTTC	CASSLSPRRAEEQYF
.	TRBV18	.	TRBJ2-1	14	TGTGCCAGCCGAGAGAGCGCCTCCTACAATGAGCAGTTCTTC	CASRESASYNEQFF
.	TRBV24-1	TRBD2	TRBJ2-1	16	TGTGCCACCAGTGATTACCGGACTAGCGGGCTAGATGAGCAGTTCTTC	CATSDYRTSGLDEQFF
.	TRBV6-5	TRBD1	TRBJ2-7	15	TGTGCCAGCAGTTCATCCTGGACAGGGTTCTACGAGCAGTACTTC	CASSSSWTGFYEQYF
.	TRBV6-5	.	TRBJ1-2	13	TGTGCCAGCAGTTATGGAGGGAACTATGGCTACACCTTC	CASSYGGNYGYTF
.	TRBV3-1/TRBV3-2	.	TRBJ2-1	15	TGTGCCAGCAGCCAAGAAGGACAAAACGGGGGTGAGCAGTTCTTC	CASSQEGQNGGEQFF